This T cell receptor (beta chain) was sequenced during a study of T cell repertoires in cytomegalovirus infection. Study context: A matching HLA type, together with CMV infection, was signaled by public TCR beta signatures.

Trimming stripped 5 bases from V and 8 bases from J, with 19 bases between. Germline values: CDR1 MNHEY, CDR2 SMNVEV (reference sequence). The CDR3 length is 15 residues. Using its own MiXCR run on the reads, TCRdb lists one record per CDR3 protein. The sample has approximately 500,000 distinct CDR3 sequences, 16% seen once. Sequencing was performed on CD8+ T cells from PBMCs. The origin of this receptor is a human donor in good health (CMV status not recorded). Some clones in this sample may be carry-over from other donors' samples. This chain connects TRBV27 to TRBJ1-3; D might be TRBD1 (5 bases). The CDR3 reads CASSLKGRREDTIYF. CDR3 sequence (DNA): TGTGCCAGCAGTCTAAAGGGACGCCGAGAAGACACCATATATTTT.